This T cell receptor (beta chain) was sequenced in a study of blood T cell repertoires in COVID-19. About the research overall: Samples taken during acute and convalescent COVID-19 were collected in the United States, Italy and Spain. From T cells, B-cell-depleted T cells, or PBMCs came the material, which was cDNA or gDNA.

This clone has more than one count but fewer than ten. The ends lost 5 bases at V and 3 bases at J; junction bases unmatched: 6. Germline V CDR1 and CDR2: MNHEY, SVGAGI. This CDR3 is 15 amino acids long. Methods used by the authors: Nucleated cell counts were estimated from reference gene primer amplification. Profiling relied on immunoSEQ multiplex PCR, and the TCRdb table lists in-frame clones only, not all of them. V, J and clone size derive from that table, while D and trimming were established from the DNA sequence. The repertoire holds around 140,000 clones, with 75% to 90% as singletons. The chain uses TRBV6-5 and TRBJ2-1; 8 bases align to TRBD1. Sequences were obtained from peripheral blood. The TCR was taken from a woman in her fifties or sixties with acute or convalescent COVID-19. The CDR3 nucleotides read TGTGCCAGCAGTCGCGGACAGGGAAACTACAATGAGCAGTTCTTC. Translation gives CASSRGQGNYNEQFF.